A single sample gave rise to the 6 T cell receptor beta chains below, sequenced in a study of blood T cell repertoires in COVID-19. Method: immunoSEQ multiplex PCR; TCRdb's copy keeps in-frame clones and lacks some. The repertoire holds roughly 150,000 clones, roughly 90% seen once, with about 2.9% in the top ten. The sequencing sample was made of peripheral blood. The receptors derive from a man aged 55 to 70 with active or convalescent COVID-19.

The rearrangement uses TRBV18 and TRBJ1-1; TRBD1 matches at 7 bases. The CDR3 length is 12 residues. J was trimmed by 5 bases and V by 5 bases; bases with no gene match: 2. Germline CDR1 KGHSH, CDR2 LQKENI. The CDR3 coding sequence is TGTGCCAGCTCATCGGGACAGACTGAAGCTTTCTTT. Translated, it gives CASSSGQTEAFF.

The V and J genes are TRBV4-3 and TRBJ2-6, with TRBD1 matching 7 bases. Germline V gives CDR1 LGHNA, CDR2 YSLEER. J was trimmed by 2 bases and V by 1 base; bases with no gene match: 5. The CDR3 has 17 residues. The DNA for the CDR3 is TGCGCCAGCAGCCAAGCTCCACAGGGGACTGGGGCCAACGTCCTGACTTTC. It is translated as CASSQAPQGTGANVLTF.

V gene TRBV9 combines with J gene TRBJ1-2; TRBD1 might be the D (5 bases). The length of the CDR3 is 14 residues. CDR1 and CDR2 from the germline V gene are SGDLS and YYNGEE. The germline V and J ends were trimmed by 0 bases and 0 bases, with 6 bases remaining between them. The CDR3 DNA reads TGTGCCAGCAGCGTAGTAGGGGCTAACTATGGCTACACCTTC. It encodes CASSVVGANYGYTF.

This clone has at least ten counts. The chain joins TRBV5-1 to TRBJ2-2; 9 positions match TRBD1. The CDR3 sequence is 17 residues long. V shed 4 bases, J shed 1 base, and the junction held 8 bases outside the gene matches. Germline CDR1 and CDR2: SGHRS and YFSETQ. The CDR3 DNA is TGCGCCAGCAGCCAGTACAGGGGGCCGGAGAACACCGGGGAGCTGTTTTTT. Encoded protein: CASSQYRGPENTGELFF.

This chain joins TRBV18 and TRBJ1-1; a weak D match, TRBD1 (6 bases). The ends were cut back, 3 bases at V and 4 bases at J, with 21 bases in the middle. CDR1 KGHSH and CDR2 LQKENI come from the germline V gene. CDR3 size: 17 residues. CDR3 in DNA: TGTGCCAGCTCACCTACAGATTTGGAAGGGGGTCTCACTGAAGCTTTCTTT. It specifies CASSPTDLEGGLTEAFF.

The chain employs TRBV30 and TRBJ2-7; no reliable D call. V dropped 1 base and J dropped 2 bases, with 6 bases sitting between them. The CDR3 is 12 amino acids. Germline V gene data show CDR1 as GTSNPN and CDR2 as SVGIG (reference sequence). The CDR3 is CAWSDNPYEQYF. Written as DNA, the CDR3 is TGTGCCTGGAGTGATAATCCCTACGAGCAGTACTTC.